The TCR beta chain under discussion was sequenced for a study of cytomegalovirus exposure and HLA in healthy donors. Comments on this clone: Its specificity is not known.

The approximately 120-subject validation cohort, separate from the approximately 670-subject first cohort, included the donors. The CDR3 length is 15 residues. Germline V CDR1 and CDR2: MNHEY, SMNVEV (reference sequence). Trimming at V came to 6 bases and at J to 0 bases, leaving 5 bases not matched to a gene. General study findings and limits: Subsequent analysis found a tendency for first-cohort TCR clusters to co-occur within the 100 to 150 validation repertoires.

Data came from immunoSEQ multiplex PCR; TCRdb stores just in-frame clones and leaves some out. The data show over 200,000 clones, around 88% seen once. Source material: PBMCs. The TCR originated in a woman aged 18-29 years in good health and CMV-seronegative. The gene calls are TRBV27 and TRBJ1-3, with TRBD1 matching over 7 bases. The chain's CDR3 is CASSSRGYSGNTIYF. DNA of the CDR3: TGTGCCAGCAGCTCCAGGGGGTACTCTGGAAACACCATATATTTT.